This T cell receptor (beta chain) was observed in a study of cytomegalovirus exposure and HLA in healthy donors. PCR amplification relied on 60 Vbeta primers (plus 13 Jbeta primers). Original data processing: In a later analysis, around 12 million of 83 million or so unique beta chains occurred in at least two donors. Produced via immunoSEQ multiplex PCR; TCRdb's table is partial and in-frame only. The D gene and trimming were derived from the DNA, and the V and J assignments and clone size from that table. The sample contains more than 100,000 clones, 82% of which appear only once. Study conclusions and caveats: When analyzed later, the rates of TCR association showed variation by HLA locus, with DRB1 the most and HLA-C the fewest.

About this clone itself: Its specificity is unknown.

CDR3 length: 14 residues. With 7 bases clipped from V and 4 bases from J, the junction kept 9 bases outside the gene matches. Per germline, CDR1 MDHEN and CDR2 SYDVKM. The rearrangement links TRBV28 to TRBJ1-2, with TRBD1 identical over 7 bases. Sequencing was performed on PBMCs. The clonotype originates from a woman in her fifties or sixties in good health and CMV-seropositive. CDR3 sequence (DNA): TGTGCCAGCAATCCCGGAGGGGGCGCCTATGGCTACACCTTC. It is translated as CASNPGGGAYGYTF.